Listed here is a single T cell receptor (beta chain). The data are from a study of cytomegalovirus exposure and HLA in healthy donors. J lost 1 base, V lost 0 bases, and 15 bases had no gene match. From germline, CDR1 is SGDLS and CDR2 YYNGEE. The CDR3 is made up of 19 amino acids. TCRdb's table, derived via immunoSEQ multiplex PCR, lists solely in-frame clones and lacks some. Among about 140,000 clones listed, 70% to 90% were seen once. The receptor was isolated from a man younger than 35 in good health and CMV-seropositive. Sequenced input: PBMCs. The chain recombines TRBV9 with TRBJ2-5, with 7 bases identical to TRBD2. CDR3 DNA sequence: TGTGCCAGCAGCGTAGCCCCCTTGGGTGCGGGGGAACCCCAAGAGACCCAGTACTTC. Residues: CASSVAPLGAGEPQETQYF.